The following is a TCR beta chain sequence with its context. Its antigen is currently not known. It has no much larger one-base neighbor in the sample; base qualities were not kept. The sample belongs to a study of T cell responses to AZD1222 COVID-19 vaccine (dated by TCRdb to about 2021). About the investigation overall: Because spike-specific TCR depth and breadth did not differ between the two schedules, AZD1222 recipients who got a second dose at roughly 4 weeks were pooled with those who got a second dose at roughly 12 weeks. A total of 233 trial participants underwent TCR sequencing, of whom about 200 had received two doses of AZD1222 and 26 had received two doses of the MenACWY control vaccine. Trial participants were enrolled into age subgroups of 18-55, 56-69 and 70-plus years, which contained 148, 28 and 57 TCR-sequenced participants, respectively. Findings and caveats that apply to the study as a whole: Conclusions about previously exposed vaccinees are limited because only five to seven AZD1222 recipients were SARS-CoV-2 seropositive at baseline. Reportedly, close to half of the unique spike-specific TCRs recognized epitopes lying outside the regions that are mutated in the B.1.351 and B.1.1.7 variants. Spike-specific TCR breadth and depth rose significantly after two AZD1222 doses compared with day 0 and with MenACWY recipients. The 56-69-year group was small, and its depth increase did not reach significance, likely because of low power. CD4 TCRs associated with the vaccine covered the entire spike protein, and the dominant responses were in regions 160-218 and 743-854. Because no day 14 peak-response samples were available, the repertoires could be characterized only after the peak T cell response. Most participants were white British and females outnumbered males, and the authors suggested that clonal diversity may have been underestimated.

The cysteine opens and the phenylalanine closes a CDR3 of 15 amino acids. Left in the record is the CDR3 DNA by itself, 45 bases read in frame from the first base. V is cut by 5 bases and J by 0 bases, and the space between the germline ends is 11 bases. In the germline V gene, CDR1 corresponds to SGHNT and CDR2 to YENEEA. The intended sense of this specimen's time point label: baseline before first vaccination. The vaccinee samples were drawn from two UK trials, COV001 and COV002, one of which was a single-blind randomized controlled phase 2/3 trial testing AZD1222 (ChAdOx1 nCoV-19) in healthy adults. For TCRbeta chain sequencing, PBMC samples from trial participants were taken at day 0 and at day 28 after the second dose. The CDR3 regions of human TCRbeta chains were subjected to immunosequencing. The original pipeline was this. TCRs in the repertoires were matched against a reference library of SARS-CoV-2-specific TCRs that had been generated with the MIRA antigen-specificity platform. Breadth meant the fraction of unique TCRs that were SARS-CoV-2-associated, whereas depth meant the fraction of total T cells that were SARS-CoV-2-associated. Using the MIRA data, every spike-specific TCR was mapped to the spike region that the TCR reacted to and assigned to either a CD4 or a CD8 class. Log10-transformed breadth and depth values were compared by one-way ANOVA with Sidak's multiple comparisons tests. This immuneACCESS table, as held by TCRdb, lists in-frame sequences with V and J called but not all clones. Of the missing ones, under half trace to an unresolved V gene in checked studies; the others have no known cause. Clone size and V and J calls were adopted from that table, with D and trimming inferred from the DNA. The sample has about 92,000 clones on record, approximately 84% of them singletons. 9.5% to 13% of the sample belongs to the ten largest clones.

This clonotype originated in an adult in good health. The rearranged chain carries TRBV11-3 and TRBJ2-1; 6 matching bases give a weak D call of TRBD2. Sequencing was performed on peripheral blood, taken on day 0 of AZD1222 vaccination. The CDR3 corresponds to CASSLSGSSYNEQFF. DNA sequence: TGTGCCAGCAGCCTTAGCGGTAGCTCCTACAATGAGCAGTTCTTC.